These 27 T cell receptor beta chains share one sample of origin, sequenced in a study of blood T cell repertoires in COVID-19. The method was immunoSEQ multiplex PCR; TCRdb's version includes in-frame clones alone and lacks a portion of them. This table holds fewer than 70,000 clones, around nine tenths found once. Sample: peripheral blood. The receptors come from a human donor in a cohort sampled during active COVID-19.

This clone is a singleton in its sample. J is TRBJ2-7 and V is TRBV11-2, with D maybe TRBD2 (7 bases). CDR3 length: 16 residues. V was clipped by 2 bases and J by 2 bases, with 16 bases between them. Germline V gene sequence: CDR1 SGHAT, CDR2 FQNNGV. The CDR3 sequence: CASSLTAGALTYEQYF. The CDR3 region has the DNA TGTGCCAGCAGCTTAACTGCGGGGGCCCTTACCTACGAGCAGTACTTC.

The CDR3 DNA is TGTGCCAGCTCACCTGAGGGTCGGGGCTACACCTTC. The encoded protein is CASSPEGRGYTF. The chain uses TRBV18 and TRBJ1-2; D unresolved. The CDR3 consists of 12 residues. Germline lookup yields CDR1 KGHSH and CDR2 LQKENI. V was clipped by 3 bases and J by 8 bases, with 10 bases between them.

The CDR3 coding sequence is TGTGCCAGCAGCCAAGATAAAGTACTAGCGGGTACGCAGTATTTT. It encodes CASSQDKVLAGTQYF. The rearrangement joins TRBV3-1 (or the pseudogene TRBV3-2) to TRBJ2-3; 9 bases line up with TRBD2. V gave up 0 bases and J gave up 8 bases; unmatched junction bases: 6. This CDR3 is 15 amino acids long. From germline, CDR1 is LGHDT and CDR2 YNNKEL (reference sequence).

This sequence joins TRBV18 and TRBJ1-3, with 12 bases fitting TRBD1. V shed 2 bases and J 0 bases; nucleotides not matched to a gene: 2. Germline V gives CDR1 KGHSH, CDR2 LQKENI. The CDR3 extends over 17 amino acids. CDR3 nucleotides: TGTGCCAGCTCACCAAGGGGACAGGGGGCCTCTGGAAACACCATATATTTT. Translating it yields CASSPRGQGASGNTIYF.

The CDR3 nucleotides are TGTGCCAGCGCTCTTAGCAGCAATGAGCAGTTCTTC. Its translation: CASALSSNEQFF. The chain carries TRBV12-3 or TRBV12-4 and TRBJ2-1; no firm D call. The CDR3 has 12 amino acids. The ends were cut back, 8 bases at V and 6 bases at J, with 11 bases in the middle.

The chain uses TRBV27 and TRBJ2-6; D is unresolved. CDR1 MNHEY and CDR2 SMNVEV come from the germline V gene (reference sequence). The germline V and J ends were trimmed by 0 bases and 1 base, with 4 bases remaining between them. This CDR3 region has 15 residues. This chain's CDR3 is CASSLSGSGANVLTF. The CDR3 DNA reads as TGTGCCAGCAGTTTATCCGGGTCTGGGGCCAACGTCCTGACTTTC.

The chain is built from TRBV5-6 and TRBJ1-1; D is uncertain. CDR3 length equals 15 residues. Trimming pared 4 bases from V and 1 base from J, leaving 14 bases between. Germline loops: CDR1 SGHDT, CDR2 YYEEEE. This CDR3 is CASSVSPISNTEAFF. CDR3 nucleotide sequence: TGTGCCAGCAGCGTAAGCCCAATATCGAACACTGAAGCTTTCTTT.

The gene calls are TRBV5-4 and TRBJ1-3; D may be TRBD1 (5 bases). Germline V gives CDR1 SGHNT, CDR2 YYREEE (reference sequence). Trimming pared 4 bases from V and 0 bases from J, leaving 17 bases between. CDR3 size: 17 residues. In nucleotides, the CDR3 is TGTGCCAGCAGCCGGCCGGGGTTGGGGGGCTCTGGAAACACCATATATTTT. Its translation is CASSRPGLGGSGNTIYF.

This rearrangement joins TRBV30 to TRBJ1-1; D gene uncertain. This CDR3 is 13 amino acids long. V gave up 0 bases and J gave up 5 bases, with 10 bases separating them. Looked up from germline, CDR1 is GTSNPN and CDR2 is SVGIG (reference sequence). CDR3: CAWSVLLVTEAFF. The CDR3 region has the DNA TGTGCCTGGAGTGTACTACTGGTTACTGAAGCTTTCTTT. Full variable domain (outside the CDR3, taken from reference TRBV30 and TRBJ1-1): SQTIHQWPATLVQPVGSPLSLECTVEGTSNPNLYWYRQAAGRGLQLLFYSVGIGQISSEVPQNLSASRPQDRQFILSSKKLLLSDSGFYLCAWSVLLVTEAFFGQGTRLTVV.

The chain combines TRBV6-2 or TRBV6-3 with TRBJ1-5; 8 bases match TRBD1. CDR3 length equals 16 residues. Germline V gives CDR1 MNHEY, CDR2 SVGEGT. The V gene end was trimmed by 4 bases and the J gene end by 0 bases; junction bases not matched to a gene: 5. The CDR3, as DNA: TGTGCCAGCAGTTCACTTGGACAGGGTAGCAATCAGCCCCAGCATTTT. This gives the protein CASSSLGQGSNQPQHF.

V gene TRBV7-2 combines with J gene TRBJ2-3; 10 bases are shared with TRBD2. Per the germline V gene, CDR1 is SGHTA and CDR2 is FQGNSA. J was trimmed by 4 bases and V by 8 bases; bases with no gene match: 18. CDR3 size: 18 residues. CDR3 in amino acids: CASDQFRSGRANADTQYF. The CDR3 DNA reads as TGTGCCAGCGATCAATTCAGAAGCGGGAGGGCCAACGCAGATACGCAGTATTTT. Looking up the rest from reference TRBV7-2 and TRBJ2-3 gives the full variable domain: GAGVSQSPSNKVTEKGKDVELRCDPISGHTALYWYRQSLGQGLEFLIYFQGNSAPDKSGLPSDRFSAERTGGSVSTLTIQRTQQEDSAVYLCASDQFRSGRANADTQYFGPGTRLTVL.

This clone was counted only a few times. The chain uses TRBV9 and TRBJ2-7; TRBD2 agrees at 8 bases. Trimming took 0 bases from V and 0 from J; bases not matched to a gene: 8. CDR1 and CDR2 from the germline V gene are SGDLS and YYNGEE. The CDR3 has 17 amino acids. The CDR3 sequence: CASSVAGREDPSYEQYF. The CDR3 bases are TGTGCCAGCAGCGTAGCTGGGCGGGAGGACCCCTCCTACGAGCAGTACTTC.

This sequence joins TRBV10-1 and TRBJ2-5; the match to TRBD1 covers 7 bases. The germline CDR1 and CDR2 sequences are WNHNN and SYGVQD (reference sequence). This CDR3 has 13 residues. V was clipped by 3 bases and J by 4 bases; unmatched bases: 2. CDR3 sequence: CASSERGLETQYF. The CDR3 DNA sequence: TGCGCCAGCAGTGAAAGGGGGCTAGAGACCCAGTACTTC.

The V call is TRBV2, the J call TRBJ2-2; D unclear. This CDR3 spans 16 amino acids. Germline CDR1 is SNHLY and CDR2 is FYNNEI. Trimming removed 3 bases at V and 2 bases at J, with 13 bases between. This CDR3 reads CASSDPSVLNTGELFF. For the CDR3, the DNA is TGTGCCAGCAGTGATCCGTCGGTCCTTAACACCGGGGAGCTGTTTTTT.

The CDR3 DNA follows: TGTGCCAGCAGCTTACAGGGGAGGGACACTGAAGCTTTCTTT. This sequence encodes CASSLQGRDTEAFF. V is TRBV7-9 and J is TRBJ1-1; D possibly corresponds to TRBD1 (6 bases). The V end lost 2 bases, the J end lost 3 bases, and 10 bases lay between the germline ends. This CDR3 contains 14 residues. Germline values: CDR1 SEHNR, CDR2 FQNEAQ (reference sequence).

The rearrangement links TRBV5-6 to TRBJ1-3; D not resolved. The germline V gene has CDR1 SGHDT and CDR2 YYEEEE. V lost 4 bases to trimming and J lost 0 bases, with 11 bases between them. The CDR3 contains 15 residues. The CDR3 sequence: CASSRPQSSGNTIYF. The CDR3 DNA is TGTGCCAGCAGCCGCCCACAGAGCTCTGGAAACACCATATATTTT.

The chain couples TRBV4-3 to TRBJ2-7; 7 nucleotides match TRBD2. Germline assignment: CDR1 LGHNA and CDR2 YSLEER. V dropped 0 bases and J dropped 3; count of bases not matched to a gene: 2. This CDR3 is 14 amino acids long. The CDR3 sequence is CASSQESGVYEQYF. CDR3 sequence (DNA): TGCGCCAGCAGCCAAGAAAGCGGGGTCTACGAGCAGTACTTC.

This clone has only a few counts. This rearrangement joins TRBV7-9 to TRBJ1-5; 10 bases align to TRBD1. Germline lookup yields CDR1 SEHNR and CDR2 FQNEAQ (reference sequence). The CDR3 spans 17 residues. V shed 5 bases and J 1 base; nucleotides not matched to a gene: 8. CDR3 in DNA: TGTGCCAGCAGCCTACACAGGGACAGGGGCAGCAATCAGCCCCAGCATTTT. Translation gives CASSLHRDRGSNQPQHF.

The rearrangement links TRBV19 to TRBJ1-5, with no clear D. Germline lookup yields CDR1 LNHDA and CDR2 SQIVND (reference sequence). The V end was cut by 2 bases, the J end by 0 bases, with 8 bases between. CDR3 length: 15 amino acids. The CDR3 region is CASSIFRGSNQPQHF. The CDR3 nucleotides read TGTGCCAGTAGTATATTTCGAGGTAGCAATCAGCCCCAGCATTTT. The full variable domain, completed using reference TRBV19 and TRBJ1-5, is DGGITQSPKYLFRKEGQNVTLSCEQNLNHDAMYWYRQDPGQGLRLIYYSQIVNDFQKGDIAEGYSVSREKKESFPLTVTSAQKNPTAFYLCASSIFRGSNQPQHFGDGTRLSIL.

V and J are TRBV6-2 or TRBV6-3 and TRBJ2-5, with 10 positions matching TRBD2. The junction had 5 bases not matched to a gene; V was cut back by 6 bases and J by 4 bases. The CDR3 sequence is 14 residues long. The V gene's germline CDR1 is MNHEY and CDR2 SVGEGT. CDR3: CASSPPSGRETQYF. In DNA, the CDR3 is TGTGCCAGCAGCCCCCCTAGCGGGAGAGAGACCCAGTACTTC.

The V and J genes are TRBV5-1 and TRBJ2-1, with a tentative D call TRBD2 (6 bases). V was cut by 0 bases and J by 5 bases, with 12 bases left in between. Germline V gene sequence: CDR1 SGHRS, CDR2 YFSETQ. This CDR3 contains 15 residues. Here the CDR3 DNA reads TGCGCCAGCAGCTTGGCACTAGCTTACCACAATGAGCAGTTCTTC. Its protein is CASSLALAYHNEQFF. Full variable domain (rest looked up from reference TRBV5-1 and TRBJ2-1): KAGVTQTPRYLIKTRGQQVTLSCSPISGHRSVSWYQQTPGQGLQFLFEYFSETQRNKGNFPGRFSGRQFSNSRSEMNVSTLELGDSALYLCASSLALAYHNEQFFGPGTRLTVL.

The chain combines TRBV4-2 with TRBJ2-3; TRBD2 matches 7 bases. The germline gives CDR1 LGHNA, CDR2 YNFKEQ. The V segment lost 1 base and the J segment 6 bases; nucleotides outside the gene matches: 4. The CDR3 is 14 amino acids. The CDR3 DNA reads as TGTGCCAGCAGCCAAGGGGGGGGACGGGATACGCAGTATTTT. Residues: CASSQGGGRDTQYF.

The gene calls are TRBV24-1 and TRBJ2-3, with D maybe TRBD2 (6 bases). V was clipped by 5 bases and J by 8 bases, with 7 bases between them. Germline CDR1 reads KGHDR; CDR2 reads SFDVKD. This CDR3 region has 11 residues. The CDR3 bases are TGTGCCACCAGTGGGGGAGGTACGCAGTATTTT. It codes for CATSGGGTQYF.

The chain joins TRBV10-3 to TRBJ2-1; 9 nucleotides line up with TRBD1. Germline-derived CDR1 and CDR2 are ENHRY and SYGVKD. V lost 0 bases to trimming and J lost 4 bases; unmatched junction nucleotides: 7. CDR3 size: 17 residues. The CDR3: CAISESEDRGNYNEQFF. CDR3 DNA sequence: TGTGCCATCAGTGAGTCCGAGGACAGGGGAAATTACAATGAGCAGTTCTTC.

This clone was detected once. J is TRBJ2-5 and V is TRBV14, with 7 bases that match TRBD1. This CDR3 spans 14 amino acids. Trimming at V came to 1 base and at J to 5 bases, leaving 4 bases not matched to a gene. Germline CDR1 SGHDN, CDR2 FVKESK. This CDR3 reads CASSQARGPETQYF. The CDR3 DNA is TGTGCCAGCAGCCAAGCTAGGGGGCCGGAGACCCAGTACTTC. Based on the CDR3 plus reference TRBV14 and TRBJ2-5, the full variable domain is EAGVTQFPSHSVIEKGQTVTLRCDPISGHDNLYWYRRVMGKEIKFLLHFVKESKQDESGMPNNRFLAERTGGTYSTLKVQPAELEDSGVYFCASSQARGPETQYFGPGTRLLVL.

CDR3 loop: CAWSSGGAYEQYF. The CDR3 bases are TGTGCCTGGAGTAGCGGAGGGGCCTACGAGCAGTACTTC. The J gene is TRBJ2-7, the V gene TRBV30, with D possibly being TRBD2 (6 bases). V lost 2 bases, J lost 2 bases, and 10 bases lay in between. The CDR3 extends over 13 amino acids. Germline V gene lookup returns CDR1 GTSNPN and CDR2 SVGIG (reference sequence).

This clone was recorded once. The chain joins TRBV6-5 to TRBJ2-5, with 11 bases matching TRBD2. CDR3 size: 16 residues. Per the germline V gene, CDR1 is MNHEY and CDR2 is SVGAGI. V was clipped by 0 bases and J by 5 bases; unmatched bases: 5. The CDR3 region has the DNA TGTGCCAGCAGTTACTCGGGTAGCGGGGGGGCCGAGACCCAGTACTTC. Amino acids: CASSYSGSGGAETQYF.